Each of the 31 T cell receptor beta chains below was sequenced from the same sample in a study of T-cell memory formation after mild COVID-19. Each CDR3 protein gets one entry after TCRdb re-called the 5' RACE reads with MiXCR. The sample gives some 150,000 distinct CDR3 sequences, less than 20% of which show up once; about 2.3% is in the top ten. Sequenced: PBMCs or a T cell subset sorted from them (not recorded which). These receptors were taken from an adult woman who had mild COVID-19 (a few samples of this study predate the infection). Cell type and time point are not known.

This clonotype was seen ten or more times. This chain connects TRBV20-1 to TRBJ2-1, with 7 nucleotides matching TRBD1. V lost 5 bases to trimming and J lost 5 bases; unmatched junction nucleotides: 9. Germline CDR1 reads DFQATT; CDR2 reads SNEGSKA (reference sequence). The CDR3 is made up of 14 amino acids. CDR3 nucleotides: TGCAGTGCTGCCCCGGGACAGCTCGACAATGAGCAGTTCTTC. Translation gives CSAAPGQLDNEQFF.

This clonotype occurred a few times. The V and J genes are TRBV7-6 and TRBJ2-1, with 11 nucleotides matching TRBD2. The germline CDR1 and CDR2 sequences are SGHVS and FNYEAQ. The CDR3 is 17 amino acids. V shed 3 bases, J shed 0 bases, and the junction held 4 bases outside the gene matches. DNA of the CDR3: TGTGCCAGCAGCTTTGGGACTAGCGGCAGCTCCTACAATGAGCAGTTCTTC. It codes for CASSFGTSGSSYNEQFF.

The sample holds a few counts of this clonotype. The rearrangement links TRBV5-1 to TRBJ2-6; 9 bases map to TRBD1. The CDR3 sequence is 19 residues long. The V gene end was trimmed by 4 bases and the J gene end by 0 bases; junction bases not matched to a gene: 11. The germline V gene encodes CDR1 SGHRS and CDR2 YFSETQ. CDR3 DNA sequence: TGCGCCAGCAGCACCACAGGGGGCAGTTTTAGCTCTGGGGCCAACGTCCTGACTTTC. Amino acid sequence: CASSTTGGSFSSGANVLTF. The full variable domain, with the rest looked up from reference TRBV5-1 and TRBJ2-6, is KAGVTQTPRYLIKTRGQQVTLSCSPISGHRSVSWYQQTPGQGLQFLFEYFSETQRNKGNFPGRFSGRQFSNSRSEMNVSTLELGDSALYLCASSTTGGSFSSGANVLTFGAGSRLTVL.

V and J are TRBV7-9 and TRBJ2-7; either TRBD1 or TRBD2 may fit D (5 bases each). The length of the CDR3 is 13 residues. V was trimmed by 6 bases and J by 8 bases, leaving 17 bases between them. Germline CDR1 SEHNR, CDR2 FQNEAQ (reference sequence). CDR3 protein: CASSADAGTKQYF. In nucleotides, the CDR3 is TGTGCCAGCAGTGCGGACGCAGGGACGAAGCAGTACTTC.

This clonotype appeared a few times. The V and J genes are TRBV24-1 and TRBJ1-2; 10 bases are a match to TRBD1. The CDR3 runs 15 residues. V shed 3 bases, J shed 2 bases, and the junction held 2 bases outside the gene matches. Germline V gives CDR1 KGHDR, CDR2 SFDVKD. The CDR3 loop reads CATSDPGQGNYGYTF. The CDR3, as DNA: TGTGCCACCAGTGATCCGGGACAGGGGAACTATGGCTACACCTTC.

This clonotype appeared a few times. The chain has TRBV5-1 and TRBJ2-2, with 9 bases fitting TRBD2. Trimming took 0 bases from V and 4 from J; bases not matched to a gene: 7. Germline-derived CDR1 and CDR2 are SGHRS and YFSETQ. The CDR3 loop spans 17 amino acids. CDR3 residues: CASSLAAGGPGTGELFF. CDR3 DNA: TGCGCCAGCAGCTTGGCCGCGGGGGGGCCTGGCACCGGGGAGCTGTTTTTT.

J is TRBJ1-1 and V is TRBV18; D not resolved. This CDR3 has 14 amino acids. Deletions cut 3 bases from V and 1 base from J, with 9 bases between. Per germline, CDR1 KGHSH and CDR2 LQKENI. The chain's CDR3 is CASSPARENTEAFF. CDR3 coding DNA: TGTGCCAGCTCACCGGCTAGGGAGAACACTGAAGCTTTCTTT. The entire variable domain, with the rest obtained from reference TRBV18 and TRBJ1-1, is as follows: NAGVMQNPRHLVRRRGQEARLRCSPMKGHSHVYWYRQLPEEGLKFMVYLQKENIIDESGMPKERFSAEFPKEGPSILRIQQVVRGDSAAYFCASSPARENTEAFFGQGTRLTVV.

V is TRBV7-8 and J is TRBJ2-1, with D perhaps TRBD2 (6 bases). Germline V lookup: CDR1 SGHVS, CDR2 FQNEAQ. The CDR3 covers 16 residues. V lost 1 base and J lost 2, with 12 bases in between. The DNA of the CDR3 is TGTGCCAGCAGCTTAGGGGACGGGAGAACCTACAATGAGCAGTTCTTC. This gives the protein CASSLGDGRTYNEQFF.

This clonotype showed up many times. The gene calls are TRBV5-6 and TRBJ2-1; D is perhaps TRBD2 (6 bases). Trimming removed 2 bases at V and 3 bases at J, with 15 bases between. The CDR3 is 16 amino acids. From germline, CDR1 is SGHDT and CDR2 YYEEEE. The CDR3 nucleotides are TGTGCCAGCAGCTTCCGGGTTGTGGGAGGCTACAATGAGCAGTTCTTC. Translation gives CASSFRVVGGYNEQFF.

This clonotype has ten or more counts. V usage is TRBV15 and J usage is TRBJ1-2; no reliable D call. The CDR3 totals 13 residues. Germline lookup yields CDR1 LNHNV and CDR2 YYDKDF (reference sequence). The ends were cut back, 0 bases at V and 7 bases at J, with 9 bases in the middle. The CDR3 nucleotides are TGTGCCACCAGCAGAGATCATTACGGTGGCTACACCTTC. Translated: CATSRDHYGGYTF.

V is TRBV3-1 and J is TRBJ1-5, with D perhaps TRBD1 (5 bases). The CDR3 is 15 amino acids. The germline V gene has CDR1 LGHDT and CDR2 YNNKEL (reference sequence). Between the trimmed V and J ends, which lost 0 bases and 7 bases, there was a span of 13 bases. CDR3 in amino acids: CASSQDSLGVQPQHF. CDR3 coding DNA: TGTGCCAGCAGCCAAGATTCATTGGGGGTACAGCCCCAGCATTTT. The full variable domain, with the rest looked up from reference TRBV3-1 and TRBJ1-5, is DTAVSQTPKYLVTQMGNDKSIKCEQNLGHDTMYWYKQDSKKFLKIMFSYNNKELIINETVPNRFSPKSPDKAHLNLHINSLELGDSAVYFCASSQDSLGVQPQHFGDGTRLSIL.

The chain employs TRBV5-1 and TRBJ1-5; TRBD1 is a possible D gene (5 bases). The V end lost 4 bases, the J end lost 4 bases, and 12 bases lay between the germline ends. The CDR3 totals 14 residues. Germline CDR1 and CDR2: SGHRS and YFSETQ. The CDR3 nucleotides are TGCGCCAGCAGCCCGGGACGGGGGAATCAGCCCCAGCATTTT. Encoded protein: CASSPGRGNQPQHF.

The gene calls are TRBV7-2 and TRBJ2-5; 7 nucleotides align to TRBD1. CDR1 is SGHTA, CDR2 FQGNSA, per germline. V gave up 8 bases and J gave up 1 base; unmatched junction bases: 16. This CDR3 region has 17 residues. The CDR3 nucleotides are TGTGCCAGCTCTACAAGCCCGGGGCGGACAGGCCAAGAGACCCAGTACTTC. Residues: CASSTSPGRTGQETQYF.

The CDR3 region has the DNA TGTGCCAGCAGCCAAGATGGGGGCGGGAGGACCGATACGCAGTATTTT. This codes for CASSQDGGGRTDTQYF. This chain links TRBV14 with TRBJ2-3; 8 bases fit TRBD2. The CDR3 totals 16 residues. Germline V gives CDR1 SGHDN, CDR2 FVKESK. V lost 0 bases and J lost 6; bases outside the gene matches: 8. Full variable domain (remainder filled in from reference TRBV14 and TRBJ2-3): EAGVTQFPSHSVIEKGQTVTLRCDPISGHDNLYWYRRVMGKEIKFLLHFVKESKQDESGMPNNRFLAERTGGTYSTLKVQPAELEDSGVYFCASSQDGGGRTDTQYFGPGTRLTVL.

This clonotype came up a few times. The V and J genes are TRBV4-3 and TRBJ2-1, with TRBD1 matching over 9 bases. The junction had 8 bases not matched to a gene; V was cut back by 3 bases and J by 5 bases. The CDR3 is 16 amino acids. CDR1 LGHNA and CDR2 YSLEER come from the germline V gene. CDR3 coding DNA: TGCGCCAGCAGCCATGAGCCCGGGACAGGGCACAATGAGCAGTTCTTC. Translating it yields CASSHEPGTGHNEQFF.

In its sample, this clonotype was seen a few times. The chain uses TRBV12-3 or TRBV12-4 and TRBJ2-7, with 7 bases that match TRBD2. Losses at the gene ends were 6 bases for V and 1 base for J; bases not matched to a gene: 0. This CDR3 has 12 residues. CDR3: CASRGGSYEQYF. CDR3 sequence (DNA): TGTGCCAGCAGGGGGGGGTCCTACGAGCAGTACTTC.

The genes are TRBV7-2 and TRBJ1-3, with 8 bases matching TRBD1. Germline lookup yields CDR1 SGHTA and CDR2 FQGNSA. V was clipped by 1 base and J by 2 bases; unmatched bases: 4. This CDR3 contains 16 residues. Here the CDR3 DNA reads TGTGCCAGCAGCTTAGGTACAGGGGGAACTGGAAACACCATATATTTT. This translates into CASSLGTGGTGNTIYF.

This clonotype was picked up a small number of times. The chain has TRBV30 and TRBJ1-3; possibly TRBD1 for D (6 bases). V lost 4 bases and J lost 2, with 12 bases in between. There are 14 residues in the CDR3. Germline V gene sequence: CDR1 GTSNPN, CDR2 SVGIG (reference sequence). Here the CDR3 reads CAWTLGAAGNTIYF. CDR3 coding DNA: TGTGCCTGGACTCTGGGGGCGGCTGGAAACACCATATATTTT.

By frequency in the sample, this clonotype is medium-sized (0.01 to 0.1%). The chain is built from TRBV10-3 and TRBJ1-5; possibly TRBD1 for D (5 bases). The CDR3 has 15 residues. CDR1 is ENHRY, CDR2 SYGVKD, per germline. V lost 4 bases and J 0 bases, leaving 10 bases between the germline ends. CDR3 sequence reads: CAISVGEFSNQPQHF. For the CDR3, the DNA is TGTGCCATCAGTGTGGGGGAATTTAGCAATCAGCCCCAGCATTTT.

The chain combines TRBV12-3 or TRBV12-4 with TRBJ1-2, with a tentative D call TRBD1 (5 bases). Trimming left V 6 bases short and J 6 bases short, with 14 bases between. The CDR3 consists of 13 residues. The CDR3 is CASSNTGANGYTF. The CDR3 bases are TGTGCCAGCAGCAATACCGGGGCCAATGGCTACACCTTC.

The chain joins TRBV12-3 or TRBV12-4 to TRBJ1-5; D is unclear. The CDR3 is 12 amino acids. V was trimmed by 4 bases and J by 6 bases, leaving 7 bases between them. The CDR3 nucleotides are TGTGCCAGCAGTTCATCGAGTCAGCCCCAGCATTTT. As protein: CASSSSSQPQHF.

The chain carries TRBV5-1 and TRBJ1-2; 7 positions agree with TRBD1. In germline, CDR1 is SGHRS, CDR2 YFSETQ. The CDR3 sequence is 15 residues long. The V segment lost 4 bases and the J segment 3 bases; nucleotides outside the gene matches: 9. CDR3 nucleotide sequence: TGCGCCAGCAGCCCGTCGACAGGGAATTACTATGGCTACACCTTC. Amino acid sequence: CASSPSTGNYYGYTF. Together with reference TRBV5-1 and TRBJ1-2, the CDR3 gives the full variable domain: KAGVTQTPRYLIKTRGQQVTLSCSPISGHRSVSWYQQTPGQGLQFLFEYFSETQRNKGNFPGRFSGRQFSNSRSEMNVSTLELGDSALYLCASSPSTGNYYGYTFGSGTRLTVV.

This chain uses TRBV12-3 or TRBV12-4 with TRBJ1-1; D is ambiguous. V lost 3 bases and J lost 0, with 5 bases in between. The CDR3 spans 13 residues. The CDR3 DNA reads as TGTGCCAGCAGTTTCCGGATGAACACTGAAGCTTTCTTT. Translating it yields CASSFRMNTEAFF.

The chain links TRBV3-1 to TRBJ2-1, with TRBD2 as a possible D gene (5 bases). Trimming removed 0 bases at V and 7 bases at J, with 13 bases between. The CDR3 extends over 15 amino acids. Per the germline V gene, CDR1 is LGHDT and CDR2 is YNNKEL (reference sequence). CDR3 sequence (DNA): TGTGCCAGCAGCCAAGAGCCAGCAGCGGCGAATGAGCAGTTCTTC. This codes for CASSQEPAAANEQFF.

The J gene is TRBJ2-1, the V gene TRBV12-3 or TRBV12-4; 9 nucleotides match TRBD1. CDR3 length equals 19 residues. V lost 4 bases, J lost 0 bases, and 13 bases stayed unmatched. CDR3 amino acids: CASSSPGQGLSTSYNEQFF. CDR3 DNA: TGTGCCAGCAGTTCCCCGGGACAGGGTCTGAGTACCTCCTACAATGAGCAGTTCTTC.

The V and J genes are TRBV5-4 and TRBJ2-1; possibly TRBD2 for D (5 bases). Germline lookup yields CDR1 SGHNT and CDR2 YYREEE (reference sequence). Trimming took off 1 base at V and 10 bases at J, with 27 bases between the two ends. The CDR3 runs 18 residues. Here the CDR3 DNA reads TGTGCCAGCAGCTTGTCCAAACTCCAGCGGCCAGTAGCAGGCGAGCAGTTCTTC. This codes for CASSLSKLQRPVAGEQFF.

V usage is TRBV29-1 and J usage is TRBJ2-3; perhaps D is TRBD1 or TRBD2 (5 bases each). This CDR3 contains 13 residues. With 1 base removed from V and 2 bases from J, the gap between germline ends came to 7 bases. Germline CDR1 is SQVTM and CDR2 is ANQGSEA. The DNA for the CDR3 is TGCAGCGTTGAAGGAGGGACCACAGATACGCAGTATTTT. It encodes CSVEGGTTDTQYF.

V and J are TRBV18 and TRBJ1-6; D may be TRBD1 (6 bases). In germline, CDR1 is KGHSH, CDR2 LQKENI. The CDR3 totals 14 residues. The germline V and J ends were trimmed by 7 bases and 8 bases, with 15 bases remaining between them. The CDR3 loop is CASFSTGKDSPLHF. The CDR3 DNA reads TGTGCCAGCTTTTCTACAGGGAAAGATTCACCCCTCCACTTT.

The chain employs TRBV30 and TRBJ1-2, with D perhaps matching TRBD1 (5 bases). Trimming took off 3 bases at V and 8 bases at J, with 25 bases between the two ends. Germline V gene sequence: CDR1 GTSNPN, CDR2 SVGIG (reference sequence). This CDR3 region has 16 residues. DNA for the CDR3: TGTGCCTGGAGGGCTCGTACGGCGCGGGGGATAAGAGGCTACACCTTC. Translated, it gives CAWRARTARGIRGYTF.

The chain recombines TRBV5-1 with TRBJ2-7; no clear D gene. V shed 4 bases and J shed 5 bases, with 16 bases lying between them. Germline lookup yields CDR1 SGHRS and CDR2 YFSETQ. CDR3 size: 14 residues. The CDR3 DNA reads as TGCGCCAGCAGCCCTCTCGAAAATTCGGACGAGCAGTACTTC. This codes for CASSPLENSDEQYF.

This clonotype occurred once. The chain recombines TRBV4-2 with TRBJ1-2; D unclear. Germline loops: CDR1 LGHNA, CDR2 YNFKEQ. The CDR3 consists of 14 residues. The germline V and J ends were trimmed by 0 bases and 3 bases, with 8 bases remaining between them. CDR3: CASSQDVSHYGYTF. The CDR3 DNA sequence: TGTGCCAGCAGCCAAGACGTCAGTCACTATGGCTACACCTTC.